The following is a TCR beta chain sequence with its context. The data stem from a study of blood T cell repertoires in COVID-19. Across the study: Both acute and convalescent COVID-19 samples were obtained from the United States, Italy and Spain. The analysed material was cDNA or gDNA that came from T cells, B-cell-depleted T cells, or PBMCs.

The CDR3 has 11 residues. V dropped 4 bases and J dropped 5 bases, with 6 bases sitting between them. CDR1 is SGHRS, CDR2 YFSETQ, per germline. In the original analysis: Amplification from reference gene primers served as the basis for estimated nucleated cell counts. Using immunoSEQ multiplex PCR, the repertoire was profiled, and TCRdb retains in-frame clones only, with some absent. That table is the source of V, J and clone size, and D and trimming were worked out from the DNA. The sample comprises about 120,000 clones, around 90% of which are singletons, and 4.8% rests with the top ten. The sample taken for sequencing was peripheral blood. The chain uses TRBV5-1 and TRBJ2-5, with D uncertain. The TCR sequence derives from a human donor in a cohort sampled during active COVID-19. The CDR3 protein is CASSVEETQYF. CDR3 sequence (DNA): TGCGCCAGCAGCGTTGAGGAGACCCAGTACTTC. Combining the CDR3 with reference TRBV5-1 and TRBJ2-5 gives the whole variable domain KAGVTQTPRYLIKTRGQQVTLSCSPISGHRSVSWYQQTPGQGLQFLFEYFSETQRNKGNFPGRFSGRQFSNSRSEMNVSTLELGDSALYLCASSVEETQYFGPGTRLLVL.